The present T cell receptor (beta chain) was sequenced within a study of vaccination and CD4 T cells after COVID-19 (dated by TCRdb to the early 2020s). Context from the whole study: The convalescent cohort included six males and four females, with two Hispanic individuals, seven Caucasians, two Asians and one multiracial person. Two doses of either the Pfizer-BioNTech BNT162b2 vaccine (n=8) or the Moderna mRNA-1273 vaccine (n=2) were administered to participants. Post-COVID blood samples were collected from convalescent patients a median of around 100 days after diagnosis, with a range of roughly 35 to 180 days. Post-vaccine blood samples were collected a median of about 11 weeks after the second vaccine dose, ranging from about 13 to 241 days. Overlapping spike peptide pools from SARS-CoV-2 and from the common cold coronaviruses HCoV-NL63, HCoV-OC43 and HCoV-229E were used as culture stimuli. As controls, cultures received a CEFX viral epitope pool (the positive control), an HIV-1 Nef peptide pool (the negative control), or no peptide at all. In around ten COVID-19 convalescent patients and a few infection-naive healthy vaccine recipients, the spike-specific CD4+ TCR repertoire before mRNA vaccination was compared with the repertoire after mRNA vaccination. Memory CD4+ T cell crossreactivity between SARS-CoV-2 and common cold coronavirus spike proteins was assessed at the TCR clonotype level in an earlier paper using these donors. Findings and caveats that apply to the study as a whole: Relatively few convalescent patients were included in the study, and early timepoints after natural infection were not analyzed. In convalescent patients, a median about 86% of post-vaccine SARS-CoV-2-reactive clones were detected only after vaccination, and vaccine-specific priming was suggested by this finding. In convalescent patients, nearly all vaccine-specific clones (304 of 307) were found to be mono-reactive for SARS-CoV-2 spike rather than cross-reactive with common cold coronaviruses. The median count of SARS-CoV-2-reactive clonotypes went up from 20 to 25 after infection to a few dozen after vaccination, although the change was not significant.

Library preparation employed PCR. TCR sequencing of DNA from cultured CD4+ T cells used the Oncomine TCR Beta short-read assay at the Johns Hopkins FTIC core. The QIAamp micro DNA kit was used to extract genomic DNA from the cultured CD4+ T cells. Oncomine TCR Beta libraries from cultured CD4+ T cells were pooled using unique dual indexes and sequenced on an Illumina iSeq 100. In the paper's pipeline: Non-productive sequences were filtered out, and CDR3s that did not start with C, did not end with F or W, or were shorter than 7 amino acids were discarded. The MANAFEST web application was used to identify antigen-specific clonotypes by comparing peptide-stimulated wells against reference wells and other culture wells. To be called positive, a clone needed an FDR below 0.05, an odds ratio above 5, and a productive frequency above 0.1% in at least two of three replicate wells. A clonotype counted as cross-reactive if it showed significant expansion both in the SARS-CoV-2 spike wells and in at least one common cold coronavirus spike condition. Levenshtein distances (stringdist) and unrooted phylogenetic trees (ape) in R version 3.6.1 were used to assess CDR3 homology. The public sequencing data were trimmed at Q25 with fastp and processed into clonotypes with MiXCR by TCRdb, which kept only in-frame beta chains. Records with the same CDR3 protein are collapsed into one entry carrying the most frequent genes and DNA. The V and J calls shown here were made by TCRdb, not taken from the authors' results. Recorded for this sample are roughly 1,400 distinct CDR3 sequences; roughly half of them occurred a single time. The ten largest clones add up to about four fifths of the sample.

V loses 1 base of germline sequence and J loses 6 bases, and the interval between the two ends is 16 bases. The CDR3 spans 15 residues, from the cysteine through the phenylalanine. Solely the CDR3 DNA is kept, with 45 bases framed from the first base. The germline V gene (reference sequence) yields SGHNT for CDR1 and YYREEE for CDR2. This clonotype was observed a few times. Its antigen is still unknown. No qualities accompany the bases; no much larger clone lies one base away. The label giving this sample's treatment or condition can be read as: roughly 11-day PBMC culture with coronavirus spike peptide pools or control peptides (ViraFEST assay). CD4+ T cells from unexposed donors were collected before the COVID-19 pandemic (2011-2018). The ViraFEST assay was used in the study, in which antigen-specific T cells were expanded with peptide pools and expanded clonotypes were subsequently identified by TCR sequencing. PBMCs were cultured at roughly 2 million per well in IMDM supplemented with approximately 4.7% human AB serum and around 9.5 IU/ml IL-2, with around 10 ug/ml peptide pools added. Half of the culture medium was replaced with fresh IL-2-containing medium on days 3 and 7. After 9 to 11 days of culture, CD4+ T cells were isolated by negative selection with the EasySep CD4+ T cell isolation kit. As cell number allowed, CD4+ T cells from unexposed donors were tested for reactivity to SARS-CoV-2 S and N and to four common cold coronavirus spike pools. Ficoll-Paque Plus gradient centrifugation was used to isolate PBMCs from whole blood, and the isolated PBMCs were then either used fresh or cryopreserved at -140C. Each culture condition was generally run in triplicate wells. Leukapheresis product for the unexposed donors was bought commercially.

The rearrangement combines TRBV5-4 with TRBJ2-5, with a tentative D gene TRBD2 over 6 matching bases. The sample comprised CD4+ T cells from blood, cultured in vitro. The TCR originated in a human donor in good health. The CDR3 region: CASSLLPGDFKTQYF. The DNA sequence is given as TGTGCCAGCAGCTTGTTGCCCGGGGACTTCAAGACCCAGTACTTC.